Following are 9 T cell receptor beta chains from one sample sequenced in a study of glioma-infiltrating T cells. The iRepertoire nested amplicon-rescue multiplex PCR amplified TCR alpha and beta CDR3s from RNA. A single record per CDR3 protein comes from TCRdb applying MiXCR to the multiplex PCR reads. This sample has 160,000 or so distinct CDR3 sequences; roughly two fifths occur once, and the top ten carry around 4.9%. Sequencing was carried out using glioma tissue, nonneoplastic brain tissue, or PBMCs (not recorded which). These receptors all stem from a human donor with low-grade glioma or glioblastoma, undergoing nonglioma brain surgery, or in good health (not recorded which).

The J gene is TRBJ2-2, the V gene TRBV19; D is uncertain. Germline CDR1 LNHDA, CDR2 SQIVND (reference sequence). The CDR3 covers 15 residues. With 3 bases removed from V and 3 bases from J, the gap between germline ends came to 11 bases. DNA of the CDR3: TGTGCCAGTAGTATTGATGTCAGCGACACCGGGGAGCTGTTTTTT. Translating gives CASSIDVSDTGELFF.

This chain connects TRBV3-1 to TRBJ1-5; D not resolved. V lost 0 bases and J 1 base, leaving 4 bases between the germline ends. Looked up from germline, CDR1 is LGHDT and CDR2 is YNNKEL (reference sequence). The CDR3 spans 14 residues. The CDR3 bases are TGTGCCAGCAGCCAAGACTCGAGCAATCAGCCCCAGCATTTT. The encoded protein is CASSQDSSNQPQHF.

The genes are TRBV5-1 and TRBJ2-7; tentatively, D is TRBD2 (6 bases). The CDR3 loop spans 15 amino acids. Germline CDR1 reads SGHRS; CDR2 reads YFSETQ. V lost 0 bases and J lost 3, with 13 bases in between. CDR3 residues: CASSLGEGGYYEQYF. CDR3 nucleotides: TGCGCCAGCAGCTTGGGTGAGGGAGGCTACTACGAGCAGTACTTC. The full variable domain, its missing parts supplied by reference TRBV5-1 and TRBJ2-7, is KAGVTQTPRYLIKTRGQQVTLSCSPISGHRSVSWYQQTPGQGLQFLFEYFSETQRNKGNFPGRFSGRQFSNSRSEMNVSTLELGDSALYLCASSLGEGGYYEQYFGPGTRLTVT.

This clonotype came up a few times. A much larger clone lies a single base off, so this may be a read error. This chain links TRBV28 with TRBJ1-2; 7 bases fit TRBD1. Looked up from germline, CDR1 is MDHEN and CDR2 is SYDVKM. The CDR3 consists of 13 residues. Trimming at V came to 6 bases and at J to 6 bases, leaving 7 bases not matched to a gene. The CDR3 loop reads CASSPLGGNGYTF. In nucleotides, the CDR3 is TGTGCCAGCAGCCCTTTAGGGGGCAATGGCTACACCTTC.

J is TRBJ2-1 and V is TRBV7-2; no reliable D call. The CDR3 extends over 17 amino acids. Germline lookup yields CDR1 SGHTA and CDR2 FQGNSA. With 5 bases removed from V and 0 bases from J, the gap between germline ends came to 17 bases. The CDR3 DNA reads as TGTGCCAGCAGCCCCGGCGGATCCCTAAGCTCCTACAATGAGCAGTTCTTC. Protein sequence: CASSPGGSLSSYNEQFF.

This clonotype was counted many times. The chain combines TRBV7-9 with TRBJ2-3; no definite D call. V lost 5 bases to trimming and J lost 0 bases, with 9 bases between them. This CDR3 region has 14 residues. CDR1 and CDR2 (germline): SEHNR, FQNEAQ (reference sequence). CDR3 loop: CASSGDGSTDTQYF. The CDR3 DNA is TGTGCCAGCAGCGGGGATGGGAGCACAGATACGCAGTATTTT.

The rearrangement links TRBV3-1 to TRBJ2-3; D perhaps matches TRBD1 (6 bases). The germline V and J ends were trimmed by 2 bases and 5 bases, with 14 bases remaining between them. Germline lookup yields CDR1 LGHDT and CDR2 YNNKEL (reference sequence). The CDR3 runs 15 residues. The CDR3, as DNA: TGTGCCAGCAGCCAACTCGCACAGGGCGGAGATACGCAGTATTTT. This encodes CASSQLAQGGDTQYF.

Note on this clonotype: An end of the junction does not agree with germline; a read error may underlie this. V gene TRBV28 combines with J gene TRBJ2-7; D not resolved. The CDR3 spans 12 residues. Germline V gene sequence: CDR1 MDHEN, CDR2 SYDVKM. In DNA, the CDR3 is TGTGCCAGCAGAGATAGGTTGGGCGAGCGGTACTTC. Its protein product is CASRDRLGERYF.

The chain couples TRBV12-3 or TRBV12-4 to TRBJ2-3; 7 nucleotides agree with TRBD2. V dropped 4 bases and J dropped 1; count of bases not matched to a gene: 2. The CDR3 sequence is 14 residues long. The CDR3 sequence is CASSWEGGTDTQYF. The CDR3 DNA is TGTGCCAGCAGTTGGGAGGGAGGCACAGATACGCAGTATTTT.